This entry is about one T cell receptor beta chain. This sample stems from a study of shared T cell receptors in the human thymus. Data came from immunoSEQ multiplex PCR; TCRdb stores just in-frame clones and leaves some out. This sample has 600,000 or so clones, with about 87% found just once. Germline loops: CDR1 MGHRA, CDR2 YSYEKL. With 1 base clipped from V and 4 bases from J, the junction kept 7 bases outside the gene matches. This CDR3 has 17 residues. A further study also used this sample, focusing on human thymus T cells. From that study: The donors were infants in Finland with congenital heart defects, otherwise immunologically healthy. Corrective cardiac surgery supplied the resected thymus tissue. Thymic and blood repertoires showed apparently biased V and J gene usage.

This clonotype was obtained from a boy in the first two years of life with a congenital heart defect. The sequencing sample was made of thymocytes. V is TRBV4-1 and J is TRBJ2-7; TRBD2 matches at 13 bases. CDR3 coding DNA: TGCGCCAGCAGCCAAGCACCCGGGACTAGCGGGGAATACGAGCAGTACTTC. Protein: CASSQAPGTSGEYEQYF.